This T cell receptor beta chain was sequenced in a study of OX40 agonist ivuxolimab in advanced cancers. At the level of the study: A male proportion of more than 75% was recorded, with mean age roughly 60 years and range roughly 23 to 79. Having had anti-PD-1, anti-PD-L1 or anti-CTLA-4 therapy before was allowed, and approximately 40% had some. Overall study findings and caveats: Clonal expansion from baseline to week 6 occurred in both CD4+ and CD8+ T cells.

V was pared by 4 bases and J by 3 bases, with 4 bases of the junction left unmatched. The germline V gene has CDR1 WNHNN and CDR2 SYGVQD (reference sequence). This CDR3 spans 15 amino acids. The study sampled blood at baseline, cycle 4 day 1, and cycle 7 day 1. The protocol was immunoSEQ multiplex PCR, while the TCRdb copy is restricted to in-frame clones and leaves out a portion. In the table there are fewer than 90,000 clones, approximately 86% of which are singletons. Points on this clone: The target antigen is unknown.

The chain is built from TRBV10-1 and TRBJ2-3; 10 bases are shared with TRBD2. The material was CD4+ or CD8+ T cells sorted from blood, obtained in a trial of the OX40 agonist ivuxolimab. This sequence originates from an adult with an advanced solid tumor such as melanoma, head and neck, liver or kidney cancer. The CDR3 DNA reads TGCGCCAGCAGTGCTCCTAGCGGGGGAACAGATACGCAGTATTTT. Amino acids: CASSAPSGGTDTQYF.